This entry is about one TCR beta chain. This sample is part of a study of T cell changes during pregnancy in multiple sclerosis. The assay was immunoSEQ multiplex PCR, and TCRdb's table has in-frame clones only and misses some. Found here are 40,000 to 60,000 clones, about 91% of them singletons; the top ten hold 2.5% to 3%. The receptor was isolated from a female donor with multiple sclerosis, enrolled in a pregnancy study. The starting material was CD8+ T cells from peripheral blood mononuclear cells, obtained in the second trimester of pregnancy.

The CDR3 reads CSALTGGSYEQYF. The CDR3 DNA sequence: TGCAGCGCCCTCACAGGGGGGAGCTACGAGCAGTACTTC. The V gene is TRBV29-1, the J gene TRBJ2-7; 8 nucleotides align to TRBD1. CDR3 length: 13 residues. Germline values: CDR1 SQVTM, CDR2 ANQGSEA. J gave up 3 bases and V 7 bases, and 8 bases lay outside the gene matches.